Presented here are 8 T cell receptor beta chains from one specimen sequenced in a study of blood T cells in healthy people across ages. PCR was performed a second time for about 7 to 11 cycles using a sample-barcoded 5' primer and a J-beta primer mix. TCRdb used MiXCR to reprocess the 5' RACE reads, holding one entry per CDR3 protein. The sample consists of 1.5 million to 2 million distinct CDR3 sequences, roughly two fifths of them appearing once. The sequenced sample was blood. The receptor set was obtained from a human donor in good health.

The chain recombines TRBV28 with TRBJ2-7; TRBD2 is a possible D gene (6 bases). Germline V gene data show CDR1 as MDHEN and CDR2 as SYDVKM. V lost 2 bases and J 2 bases, leaving 25 bases between the germline ends. The CDR3 loop spans 19 amino acids. The CDR3 sequence is CASSLGGGRLRTKAYEQYF. The CDR3, as DNA: TGTGCCAGCAGTTTAGGGGGAGGTCGTTTGAGGACAAAAGCCTACGAGCAGTACTTC.

The genes are TRBV11-3 and TRBJ1-2, with D maybe TRBD1 (6 bases). The V and J ends lost 5 bases and 8 bases respectively, with 12 bases between them. CDR3 length equals 12 residues. Germline CDR1 and CDR2: SGHNT and YENEEA. The CDR3 DNA is TGTGCCAGCAGCGTAACAGGGAACGGCTACACCTTC. Its translation: CASSVTGNGYTF.

The chain employs TRBV24-1 and TRBJ2-3, with D possibly being TRBD1 or TRBD2 (5 bases each). Trimming left V 8 bases short and J 4 bases short, with 9 bases between. This CDR3 spans 12 amino acids. Germline V CDR1 and CDR2: KGHDR, SFDVKD. The DNA for the CDR3 is TGTGCCACCATGGGGGAGCCAGATACGCAGTATTTT. This gives the protein CATMGEPDTQYF.

The table lists this clonotype with a few counts. The chain joins TRBV5-1 to TRBJ2-1, with TRBD2 identical over 8 bases. Germline V gene sequence: CDR1 SGHRS, CDR2 YFSETQ. Trimming took 4 bases from V and 4 from J; bases not matched to a gene: 4. This CDR3 comprises 14 residues. CDR3: CASSRTSIYNEQFF. In DNA, the CDR3 is TGCGCCAGCAGCAGGACTAGCATATACAATGAGCAGTTCTTC. Variable domain in full (rest from reference TRBV5-1 and TRBJ2-1): KAGVTQTPRYLIKTRGQQVTLSCSPISGHRSVSWYQQTPGQGLQFLFEYFSETQRNKGNFPGRFSGRQFSNSRSEMNVSTLELGDSALYLCASSRTSIYNEQFFGPGTRLTVL.

V is TRBV10-3 and J is TRBJ1-4, with 7 positions matching TRBD1. V dropped 3 bases and J dropped 10; count of bases not matched to a gene: 20. Germline CDR1 reads ENHRY; CDR2 reads SYGVKD. The CDR3 totals 18 residues. The CDR3 loop reads CAISDQLGPGQSPLKLFF. The CDR3 region has the DNA TGTGCCATCAGTGATCAACTGGGACCGGGACAGTCTCCTCTAAAACTGTTTTTT.

The table lists this clonotype with a few counts. The rearrangement links TRBV29-1 to TRBJ1-2, with D possibly matching TRBD1 (6 bases). Germline CDR1 is SQVTM and CDR2 is ANQGSEA. This CDR3 comprises 12 residues. DNA for the CDR3: TGCATCTCAGGGGACTTTACTGGCGGCTACACCTTC. Amino acids: CISGDFTGGYTF.

The V and J genes are TRBV2 and TRBJ2-7; 7 bases map to TRBD1. This CDR3 is built from 14 residues. The germline V gene encodes CDR1 SNHLY and CDR2 FYNNEI. The V segment lost 10 bases and the J segment 2 bases; nucleotides outside the gene matches: 11. Here the CDR3 reads CATDRIGGPYEQYF. The CDR3 DNA reads as TGTGCCACCGACAGAATAGGGGGCCCCTACGAGCAGTACTTC.

CDR3 amino acids: CASRSDMGPQYF. CDR3 coding DNA: TGTGCCAGCAGGTCCGACATGGGCCCCCAGTACTTC. The rearrangement uses TRBV6-2 or TRBV6-3 and TRBJ2-7; no clear D. Germline V gene sequence: CDR1 MNHEY, CDR2 SVGEGT. This CDR3 is built from 12 residues. Trimming pared 6 bases from V and 10 bases from J, leaving 16 bases between.